This T cell receptor (beta chain) derives from a study of T cells in Graves' hyperthyroidism and ophthalmopathy. The CDR3 has 14 amino acids. V dropped 4 bases and J dropped 5; count of bases not matched to a gene: 5. From germline, CDR1 is LGHDT and CDR2 YNNKEL (reference sequence). The study excluded patients with uncontrolled infection, other autoimmune disease, pregnancy or lactation. At least ten counts were recorded for this clonotype. Its target is unknown. Study results and limitations: Researchers found most expanded thyroid clonotypes above 0.001 in blood as well. Median prediction lead before ophthalmopathy onset was 6.5 to 7 months with the model. Separation of ophthalmopathy from stable hyperthyroidism was achieved by a 13 V-J model.

RNA transcripts were the template for amplifying TCR beta CDR3 regions. TCR CDR3 underwent first-round RT-PCR with the HTBI primer set. In TCRdb, the multiplex PCR reads were re-called with MiXCR into one record per CDR3 protein. The table lists approximately 95,000 distinct CDR3 sequences, roughly 40% of them singletons. Material for sequencing was peripheral blood or thyroid tissue (not recorded which). This receptor was obtained from a woman aged 25-40 years with Graves' hyperthyroidism. V and J are TRBV3-1 and TRBJ2-5; 9 positions agree with TRBD1. CDR3 in amino acids: CASSRGTGKETQYF. In nucleotides, the CDR3 is TGTGCCAGCAGCCGAGGGACAGGGAAGGAGACCCAGTACTTC.